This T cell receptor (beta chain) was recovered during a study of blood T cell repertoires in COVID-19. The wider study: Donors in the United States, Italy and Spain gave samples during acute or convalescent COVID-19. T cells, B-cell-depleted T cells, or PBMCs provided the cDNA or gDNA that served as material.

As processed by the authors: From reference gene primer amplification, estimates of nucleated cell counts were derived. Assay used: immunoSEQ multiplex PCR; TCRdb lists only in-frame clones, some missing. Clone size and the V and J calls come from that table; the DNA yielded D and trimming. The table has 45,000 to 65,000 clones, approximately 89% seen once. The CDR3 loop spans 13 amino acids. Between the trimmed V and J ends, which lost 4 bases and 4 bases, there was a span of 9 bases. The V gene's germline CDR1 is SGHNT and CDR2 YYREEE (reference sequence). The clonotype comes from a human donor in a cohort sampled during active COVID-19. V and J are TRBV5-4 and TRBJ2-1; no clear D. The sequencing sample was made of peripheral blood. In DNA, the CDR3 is TGTGCCAGCAGCACTTTTTCGTACAATGAGCAGTTCTTC. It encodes CASSTFSYNEQFF. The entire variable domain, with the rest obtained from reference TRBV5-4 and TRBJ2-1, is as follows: ETGVTQSPTHLIKTRGQQVTLRCSSQSGHNTVSWYQQALGQGPQFIFQYYREEENGRGNFPPRFSGLQFPNYSSELNVNALELDDSALYLCASSTFSYNEQFFGPGTRLTVL.